The entry below describes one T cell receptor beta chain. The germline V gene encodes CDR1 MDHEN and CDR2 SYDVKM. The ends were cut back, 5 bases at V and 3 bases at J, with 14 bases in the middle. This CDR3 region has 14 residues. Sequenced by immunoSEQ multiplex PCR; TCRdb stores in-frame clones only, minus some. The table lists around 50,000 clones, 90% of them singletons. The sample belongs to a study of blood T cell repertoires in COVID-19. In the study overall: T cells, B-cell-depleted T cells, or PBMCs supplied cDNA or gDNA.

This TCR was sampled from a man between 65 and 80 years old with active COVID-19. Sequencing was carried out using peripheral blood. V and J are TRBV28 and TRBJ2-7, with D maybe TRBD1 (5 bases). The CDR3, as DNA: TGTGCCAGCAGTCCTTTATCAGGGCACTACGAGCAGTACTTC. Protein sequence: CASSPLSGHYEQYF.